This T cell receptor (beta chain) was recovered during a study of T cells in Graves' hyperthyroidism and ophthalmopathy. Study results and limitations: The blood repertoire included most of the expanded thyroid clonotypes above 0.001.

RNA transcripts yielded amplified TCR beta CDR3 regions. Carried out on the TCR CDR3, a first-round RT-PCR used the HTBI primer set. One entry per CDR3 protein results from TCRdb running MiXCR on the multiplex PCR reads. The sample records fewer than 600,000 distinct CDR3 sequences, about 15% being singletons. V lost 4 bases to trimming and J lost 6 bases, with 13 bases between them. CDR3 length: 13 residues. Per the germline V gene, CDR1 is MNHEY and CDR2 is SMNVEV (reference sequence). In this sample, this clonotype turned up many times. The antigen is undetermined. Patients aged 18 to 65 had newly diagnosed hyperthyroidism of under 2 months' duration.

The sequence was obtained from a young woman with Graves' hyperthyroidism. The chain uses TRBV27 and TRBJ2-7; D is possibly TRBD2 (6 bases). Sequenced material: blood. The CDR3 DNA follows: TGTGCCAGCAGTTCTAACCTGGGGGGCGAGCAGTACGTC. Amino acids: CASSSNLGGEQYV.